These 30 T cell receptor beta chains were sequenced from one sample in a study of cytomegalovirus exposure and HLA in healthy donors. Use of 60 Vbeta and 13 Jbeta primers characterized the PCR. Method: immunoSEQ multiplex PCR; TCRdb's copy keeps in-frame clones and lacks some. The sample has approximately 140,000 clones, roughly 80% seen once. Sequencing input: PBMCs. All receptors derive from a woman between 40 and 55 years old in good health and CMV-seropositive.

This chain's CDR3 is CASSTRGRVDGYTF. The CDR3 nucleotides read TGTGCCAGCAGCACCAGGGGGCGTGTGGATGGCTACACCTTC. The rearrangement links TRBV7-9 to TRBJ1-2; 8 nucleotides agree with TRBD1. CDR1 and CDR2 (germline): SEHNR, FQNEAQ (reference sequence). The ends lost 5 bases at V and 6 bases at J; junction bases unmatched: 8. The CDR3 length is 14 residues.

The genes are TRBV6-1 and TRBJ2-2, with 9 bases that match TRBD2. There are 15 residues in the CDR3. The trim removed 6 bases at V and 4 bases at J, leaving 6 bases unmatched. Germline CDR1 MNHNS, CDR2 SASEGT. The CDR3 is CASRAGGSGTGELFF. CDR3 bases: TGTGCCAGCAGGGCGGGGGGGTCAGGCACCGGGGAGCTGTTTTTT.

The rearrangement uses TRBV5-5 and TRBJ1-1; TRBD1 agrees at 8 bases. V trimming: 1 base; J trimming: 1 base; junction bases outside the gene matches: 9. Germline V lookup: CDR1 SGHKS, CDR2 YYEKEE (reference sequence). The CDR3 is 17 residues long. The CDR3, as DNA: TGTGCCAGCAGCTTGTCTGGACAGGGTATTTGGAACACTGAAGCTTTCTTT. Translating it yields CASSLSGQGIWNTEAFF.

Written as DNA, the CDR3 is TGTGCCAGCAGCTGGCGGGGGGACTCCCAAGAGACCCAGTACTTC. It translates to CASSWRGDSQETQYF. The chain has TRBV7-6 and TRBJ2-5; TRBD2 aligns across 8 bases. V lost 4 bases and J lost 1; bases outside the gene matches: 5. CDR1 and CDR2 (germline): SGHVS, FNYEAQ. The CDR3 has 15 residues.

The chain carries TRBV5-1 and TRBJ2-3; D not certain. The germline V and J ends were trimmed by 0 bases and 6 bases, with 14 bases remaining between them. This CDR3 is 15 amino acids long. The germline V gene encodes CDR1 SGHRS and CDR2 YFSETQ. This CDR3 reads CASSLGASGPDTQYF. In DNA form, the CDR3 reads TGCGCCAGCAGCTTGGGGGCCTCTGGGCCGGATACGCAGTATTTT.

This rearrangement joins TRBV28 to TRBJ1-1; 7 positions match TRBD1. The germline CDR1 and CDR2 sequences are MDHEN and SYDVKM. J gave up 2 bases and V 6 bases, and 6 bases lay outside the gene matches. This CDR3 is built from 14 residues. The chain's CDR3 is CASRRTGSNTEAFF. The DNA of the CDR3 is TGTGCCAGCAGAAGGACAGGATCAAACACTGAAGCTTTCTTT.

This clone was counted a few times. The V gene is TRBV5-5, the J gene TRBJ1-4; TRBD1 agrees at 9 bases. The CDR3 sequence is 17 residues long. The germline gives CDR1 SGHKS, CDR2 YYEKEE (reference sequence). The ends lost 2 bases at V and 1 base at J; junction bases unmatched: 6. This chain's CDR3 is CASSFTWTGETNEKLFF. The CDR3 coding sequence is TGTGCCAGCAGCTTCACGTGGACAGGGGAAACTAATGAAAAACTGTTTTTT.

The chain couples TRBV5-1 to TRBJ2-2; 8 nucleotides agree with TRBD1. CDR3 size: 15 residues. The germline gives CDR1 SGHRS, CDR2 YFSETQ. Trimming cost V 4 bases and J 3 bases; bases outside gene matches: 5. The CDR3 DNA sequence: TGCGCCAGCAGCGACGGACAGGGCTACACCGGGGAGCTGTTTTTT. As protein: CASSDGQGYTGELFF.

The CDR3 here is CASSSRGRVGYYTF. The CDR3 DNA reads TGTGCCAGCAGTTCCAGGGGGCGAGTTGGCTATTACACCTTC. This chain links TRBV6-5 with TRBJ1-2; 8 nucleotides agree with TRBD1. The CDR3 length is 14 residues. CDR1 MNHEY and CDR2 SVGAGI come from the germline V gene. The trim removed 4 bases at V and 11 bases at J, leaving 12 bases unmatched.

This chain connects TRBV7-9 to TRBJ2-1; 15 bases line up with TRBD2. Per germline, CDR1 SEHNR and CDR2 FQNEAQ (reference sequence). J was trimmed by 7 bases and V by 5 bases; bases with no gene match: 9. This CDR3 has 17 residues. The CDR3 sequence is CASSPKGLAGGRNEQFF. The DNA of the CDR3 is TGTGCCAGCAGCCCCAAAGGACTAGCGGGGGGGCGGAATGAGCAGTTCTTC.

The table lists this clone with a count of one. This rearrangement joins TRBV7-9 to TRBJ1-1; D ambiguous. Germline V gene sequence: CDR1 SEHNR, CDR2 FQNEAQ (reference sequence). V lost 5 bases, J lost 9 bases, and 13 bases lay in between. This CDR3 region has 12 residues. DNA for the CDR3: TGTGCCAGCAGCCCCGGGGAGGGTAAAGCTTTCTTT. Translated: CASSPGEGKAFF.

V gene TRBV6-5 combines with J gene TRBJ1-3; the D gene is possibly TRBD1 (5 bases). From germline, CDR1 is MNHEY and CDR2 SVGAGI. V was clipped by 8 bases and J by 0 bases, with 14 bases between them. The CDR3 is made up of 15 amino acids. The CDR3 nucleotides are TGTGCCAGCGTTCAATGGGGCCTCTCTGGAAACACCATATATTTT. Its protein product is CASVQWGLSGNTIYF.

The DNA of the CDR3 is TGTGCCAGCAGTGAAGAGACAAGGGGAAACACCATATATTTT. Its protein is CASSEETRGNTIYF. This chain joins TRBV6-1 and TRBJ1-3; D remains unclear. This CDR3 is 14 amino acids long. Germline lookup yields CDR1 MNHNS and CDR2 SASEGT. V was shortened by 1 base and J by 4 bases, with 8 bases between the two germline ends.

The chain recombines TRBV30 with TRBJ2-5, with 8 bases matching TRBD2. Germline CDR1 and CDR2: GTSNPN and SVGIG (reference sequence). This CDR3 spans 13 amino acids. V trimming: 5 bases; J trimming: 2 bases; junction bases outside the gene matches: 4. This CDR3 reads CAWGIAGQETQYF. DNA of the CDR3: TGTGCCTGGGGAATAGCGGGACAAGAGACCCAGTACTTC.

The chain carries TRBV23-1 and TRBJ1-2; TRBD1 matches at 7 bases. TRBV23-1 is an ORF for which the function is uncertain. V dropped 8 bases and J dropped 5; count of bases not matched to a gene: 17. This CDR3 is built from 16 residues. Here the CDR3 reads CASFLFRTGGEYGYTF. The CDR3 DNA reads as TGCGCCAGCTTTCTCTTTAGGACAGGAGGGGAATATGGCTACACCTTC.

This sequence joins TRBV10-3 and TRBJ2-2, with D unclear. The V gene's germline CDR1 is ENHRY and CDR2 SYGVKD. The CDR3 runs to 12 residues. Trimming removed 9 bases from V and 3 bases from J, with 8 bases in between. The CDR3 is CAIGQDTGELFF. CDR3 bases: TGTGCCATTGGCCAGGACACCGGGGAGCTGTTTTTT.

This clone has only a few counts. One end of the junction is discordant with germline, which a read error may explain. The genes are TRBV4-1 and TRBJ1-5, with D maybe TRBD1 (5 bases). The CDR3 length is 14 residues. Per germline, CDR1 MGHRA and CDR2 YSYEKL. The CDR3 loop reads CASTKAPGNQPQHF. For the CDR3, the DNA is TGTGCCAGCACTAAGGCGCCAGGGAATCAGCCCCAGCATTTT.

The V call is TRBV18, the J call TRBJ1-1, with D perhaps TRBD1 (5 bases). V was clipped by 0 bases and J by 1 base, with 12 bases between them. CDR1 and CDR2 (germline): KGHSH, LQKENI. The CDR3 is 16 residues long. CDR3 region: CASSPPVSQGNTEAFF. As DNA, the CDR3 is TGTGCCAGCTCACCACCGGTCTCTCAGGGGAACACTGAAGCTTTCTTT.

This clone turned up a few times. This sequence joins TRBV30 and TRBJ1-6, with a tentative D call TRBD1 (5 bases). In germline, CDR1 is GTSNPN, CDR2 SVGIG (reference sequence). CDR3 length: 12 amino acids. Trimming took 8 bases from V and 8 from J, leaving 13 bases between them. CDR3 in DNA: TGTGCCCTAGGACACCCTTATTCACCCCTCCACTTT. Its translation is CALGHPYSPLHF.

The chain is built from TRBV5-1 and TRBJ1-2, with TRBD1 matching 7 bases. CDR3 length: 15 amino acids. With V trimmed by 0 bases and J by 0 bases, 2 bases remained unmatched. CDR1 and CDR2 from the germline V gene are SGHRS and YFSETQ. The CDR3 DNA sequence: TGCGCCAGCAGCTTGGAGGGGGCGCCTAACTATGGCTACACCTTC. Its translation: CASSLEGAPNYGYTF.

The CDR3 region has the DNA TGTGCCAGCAGTGTTAGGACTGATACCTATAATTCACCCCTCCACTTT. Translating it yields CASSVRTDTYNSPLHF. The chain uses TRBV6-1 and TRBJ1-6; the D is unclear. This CDR3 has 16 residues. Trimming left V 4 bases short and J 2 bases short, with 12 bases between. Germline V gives CDR1 MNHNS, CDR2 SASEGT.

This clone was recorded once. The chain is built from TRBV2 and TRBJ1-5, with TRBD1 matching over 9 bases. The CDR3 is made up of 14 amino acids. In germline, CDR1 is SNHLY, CDR2 FYNNEI. V trimming: 6 bases; J trimming: 4 bases; junction bases outside the gene matches: 4. In DNA form, the CDR3 reads TGTGCCAGCAGCCTGGGACAGGGAAATCAGCCCCAGCATTTT. Amino acid sequence: CASSLGQGNQPQHF.

The V gene is TRBV6-5, the J gene TRBJ1-2; 10 nucleotides match TRBD1. Germline loops: CDR1 MNHEY, CDR2 SVGAGI. The CDR3 loop spans 15 amino acids. The ends lost 0 bases at V and 8 bases at J; junction bases unmatched: 6. CDR3: CASSYSRDRGRGYTF. The CDR3 DNA sequence: TGTGCCAGCAGTTACTCTCGGGACAGGGGTCGGGGCTACACCTTC.

The chain carries TRBV28 and TRBJ1-5; 7 bases agree with TRBD1. Per the germline V gene, CDR1 is MDHEN and CDR2 is SYDVKM. V shed 11 bases and J 6 bases; nucleotides not matched to a gene: 10. CDR3 length: 13 amino acids. The CDR3 sequence is CAGRQGGSQPQHF. The CDR3 DNA follows: TGTGCCGGCCGACAGGGCGGAAGTCAGCCCCAGCATTTT. The variable domain in full, completed from reference TRBV28 and TRBJ1-5, reads DVKVTQSSRYLVKRTGEKVFLECVQDMDHENMFWYRQDPGLGLRLIYFSYDVKMKEKGDIPEGYSVSREKKERFSLILESASTNQTSMYLCAGRQGGSQPQHFGDGTRLSIL.

V usage is TRBV2 and J usage is TRBJ1-2; D possibly corresponds to TRBD1 (6 bases). V lost 2 bases, J lost 4 bases, and 8 bases lay in between. Germline V gene lookup returns CDR1 SNHLY and CDR2 FYNNEI. This CDR3 comprises 13 residues. The CDR3 sequence: CASSEMGAYGYTF. The CDR3, as DNA: TGTGCCAGCAGTGAAATGGGGGCCTATGGCTACACCTTC.

The chain couples TRBV30 to TRBJ1-4; D is uncertain. The germline CDR1 and CDR2 sequences are GTSNPN and SVGIG (reference sequence). The CDR3 consists of 14 residues. Trimming stripped 4 bases from V and 8 bases from J, with 17 bases between. Here the CDR3 DNA reads TGTGCCTGGACCAAGACATCGATGAGAGAAAAACTGTTTTTT. Its protein is CAWTKTSMREKLFF. Combining the CDR3 with reference TRBV30 and TRBJ1-4 gives the whole variable domain SQTIHQWPATLVQPVGSPLSLECTVEGTSNPNLYWYRQAAGRGLQLLFYSVGIGQISSEVPQNLSASRPQDRQFILSSKKLLLSDSGFYLCAWTKTSMREKLFFGSGTQLSVL.

V gene TRBV27 combines with J gene TRBJ1-6; D possibly corresponds to TRBD1 (5 bases). The length of the CDR3 is 15 residues. CDR1 is MNHEY, CDR2 SMNVEV, per germline (reference sequence). The V and J ends lost 2 bases and 7 bases respectively, with 12 bases between them. The CDR3, as DNA: TGTGCCAGCAGTTTACGTCCGGGGGAAAATTCACCCCTCCACTTT. Translating gives CASSLRPGENSPLHF.

This clone appeared a few times. This chain joins TRBV11-2 and TRBJ2-2, with TRBD1 matching over 7 bases. This CDR3 is built from 17 residues. CDR1 is SGHAT and CDR2 is FQNNGV in the germline V gene. V gave up 1 base and J gave up 4 bases; unmatched junction bases: 9. CDR3: CASSLVRDSRLTGELFF. The CDR3 bases are TGTGCCAGCAGCTTAGTTCGGGACAGCAGACTCACCGGGGAGCTGTTTTTT.

CDR3 sequence: CASSRPGQGYEQYF. In DNA form, the CDR3 reads TGTGCCAGCTCACGGCCGGGACAGGGGTACGAGCAGTACTTC. The chain uses TRBV18 and TRBJ2-7; 10 bases line up with TRBD1. CDR1 is KGHSH and CDR2 is LQKENI in the germline V gene. J lost 4 bases, V lost 4 bases, and 4 bases had no gene match. The CDR3 length is 14 residues.

The genes are TRBV5-4 and TRBJ2-3; 11 bases map to TRBD2. Per the germline V gene, CDR1 is SGHNT and CDR2 is YYREEE (reference sequence). J lost 9 bases, V lost 4 bases, and 10 bases had no gene match. The CDR3 sequence is 15 residues long. The CDR3 loop is CASSHSGGAGKTQYF. The CDR3 DNA reads TGTGCCAGCAGCCATAGCGGGGGGGCTGGCAAGACGCAGTATTTT.